This TCR beta chain was identified during a study of T-cell memory formation after mild COVID-19. TCRdb passed the 5' RACE reads through MiXCR, listing each CDR3 protein once. Of a few hundred thousand distinct CDR3 sequences in the sample, approximately 15% are singletons; the top ten hold around 22%. There are a few counts of this clonotype. The CDR3 is 14 amino acids. The ends were cut back, 5 bases at V and 2 bases at J, with 13 bases in the middle. Germline CDR1 is SEHNR and CDR2 is FQNEAQ (reference sequence). The rearrangement links TRBV7-9 to TRBJ2-7; D gene uncertain. Sequenced input: PBMCs or a T cell subset sorted from them (not recorded which). The receptor was isolated from a man between 18 and 35 years old who had mild COVID-19 (a few samples of this study predate the infection). Cell type and time point are not known. CDR3 sequence (DNA): TGTGCCAGCAGCCCTACGGCAGGACCCTACGAGCAGTACGTC. Its protein product is CASSPTAGPYEQYV.